The entry that follows covers one T cell receptor (beta chain) sequence. The CDR3 is made up of 15 amino acids. Germline CDR1 and CDR2: MNHEY and SVGAGI. J lost 10 bases, V lost 2 bases, and 8 bases had no gene match. These data are taken from a study of control samples from healthy donors and cancer patients. Some clones are missing from TCRdb's copy, which holds only in-frame ones; the method was immunoSEQ multiplex PCR. The sample consists of under 150,000 clones, about 87% of them appearing once. The TCR comes from a man aged 35-49 years in good health. The chain joins TRBV6-5 to TRBJ1-6; TRBD1 agrees at 7 bases. Input material: blood. The CDR3 loop reads CASSYSQGVRSPLHF. As DNA, the CDR3 is TGTGCCAGCAGTTACAGTCAGGGGGTGAGATCACCCCTCCACTTT.